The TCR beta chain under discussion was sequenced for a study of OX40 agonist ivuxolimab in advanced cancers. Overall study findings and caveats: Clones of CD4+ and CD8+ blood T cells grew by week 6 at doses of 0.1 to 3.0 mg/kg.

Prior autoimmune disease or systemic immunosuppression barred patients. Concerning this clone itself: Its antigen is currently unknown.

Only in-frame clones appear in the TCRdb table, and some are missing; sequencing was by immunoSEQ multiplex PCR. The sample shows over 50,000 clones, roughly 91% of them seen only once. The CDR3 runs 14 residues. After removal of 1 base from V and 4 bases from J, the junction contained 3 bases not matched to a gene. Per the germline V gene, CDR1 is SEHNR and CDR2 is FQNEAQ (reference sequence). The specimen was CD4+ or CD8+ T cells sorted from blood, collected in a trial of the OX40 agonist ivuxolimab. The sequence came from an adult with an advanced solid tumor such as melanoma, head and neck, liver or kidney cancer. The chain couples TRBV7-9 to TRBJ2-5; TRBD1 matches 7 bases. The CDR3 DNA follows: TGTGCCAGCAGCTTAGAGGACAGGAGAGAGACCCAGTACTTC. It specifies CASSLEDRRETQYF.